A single sample is the source of the 5 T cell receptor beta chains below, sequenced in a study of blood T cell repertoires in COVID-19. Assay: immunoSEQ multiplex PCR; the TCRdb copy retains only in-frame clones and omits some. The sample yields 150,000 to 200,000 clones, roughly 90% seen once. Sequenced input: peripheral blood. Receptors were obtained from a man in his forties or fifties with acute or convalescent COVID-19.

This CDR3 is CASSPRGGDTQYF. The CDR3 DNA reads as TGTGCCAGCTCACCACGGGGGGGAGATACGCAGTATTTT. This chain uses TRBV18 with TRBJ2-3; 7 positions match TRBD2. After removal of 1 base from V and 5 bases from J, the junction contained 0 bases not matched to a gene. The CDR3 is 13 residues long. Germline CDR1 KGHSH, CDR2 LQKENI.

The V gene is TRBV19, the J gene TRBJ1-3; D is ambiguous. The CDR3 is made up of 16 amino acids. The germline CDR1 and CDR2 sequences are LNHDA and SQIVND (reference sequence). V was clipped by 7 bases and J by 1 base, with 17 bases between them. CDR3 coding DNA: TGTGCCAGTACCGATAACCTATTCTCGTCTGGAAACACCATATATTTT. Protein sequence: CASTDNLFSSGNTIYF.

J is TRBJ2-1 and V is TRBV9; 10 bases are a match to TRBD2. Germline V CDR1 and CDR2: SGDLS, YYNGEE. The V gene end was trimmed by 0 bases and the J gene end by 5 bases; junction bases not matched to a gene: 2. The CDR3 runs 15 residues. DNA for the CDR3: TGTGCCAGCAGCGTAGTAGGACTAGCGGACAATGAGCAGTTCTTC. Its protein product is CASSVVGLADNEQFF.

This clone has only one observation. The rearrangement uses TRBV5-6 and TRBJ2-1, with D maybe TRBD1 (5 bases). The CDR3 extends over 15 amino acids. Germline V lookup: CDR1 SGHDT, CDR2 YYEEEE. The V end lost 0 bases, the J end lost 0 bases, and 7 bases lay between the germline ends. The CDR3, as DNA: TGTGCCAGCAGCTTGGGACAGTACTCCTACAATGAGCAGTTCTTC. Protein sequence: CASSLGQYSYNEQFF.

This rearrangement joins TRBV28 to TRBJ1-4; D not resolved. The CDR3 has 13 residues. Germline V CDR1 and CDR2: MDHEN, SYDVKM. Trimming shortened V by 8 bases and J by 7 bases, and 14 bases separated the two germline ends. CDR3 DNA: TGTGCCAGCTATTCTAGAGATGGTGAAAAACTGTTTTTT. Protein sequence: CASYSRDGEKLFF.